This entry lists 20 T cell receptor beta chains sequenced from one sample in a study of T cell clonotyping in hematopoietic cell transplantation (dated by TCRdb to the early 2020s). The library relied on the immunoSEQ multiplex PCR assay. TCRdb re-hosts the immuneACCESS table, in-frame sequences only. Its copies lack some clones; in the studies checked, an unresolved V gene accounts for under half of them, and the cause for the rest is not known. The sample contains a few thousand clones, just under 95% of them found a single time. Of the sample, 4% to 4.5% is held by the ten largest clones. Sequencing was done on a sample of peripheral blood mononuclear cells. These receptors all come from a man aged 45-60 years in good health. Some clones in this sample may be carry-over from other donors' samples.

V is TRBV7-6 and J is TRBJ2-7, with TRBD2 matching 7 bases. With V trimmed by 3 bases and J by 3 bases, 5 bases remained unmatched. Germline CDR1 and CDR2: SGHVS and FNYEAQ. The CDR3 length is 14 residues. CDR3 nucleotide sequence: TGTGCCAGCAGCTTGGGAGGGAGTGGCTACGAGCAGTACTTC. This sequence encodes CASSLGGSGYEQYF.

The gene calls are TRBV7-6 and TRBJ1-3; D might be TRBD1 (5 bases). V was shortened by 4 bases and J by 3 bases, with 19 bases between the two germline ends. There are 17 residues in the CDR3. The V gene's germline CDR1 is SGHVS and CDR2 FNYEAQ. The CDR3 protein is CASSSQAWQGVGNTIYF. Written as DNA, the CDR3 is TGTGCCAGCAGCTCCCAGGCCTGGCAGGGTGTTGGAAACACCATATATTTT.

J is TRBJ2-2 and V is TRBV27; D might be TRBD2 (5 bases). Trimming removed 6 bases at V and 7 bases at J, with 15 bases between. The CDR3 extends over 14 amino acids. Germline V CDR1 and CDR2: MNHEY, SMNVEV (reference sequence). CDR3 in amino acids: CASRLGEGYGELFF. The CDR3 nucleotides read TGTGCCAGCAGGCTCGGGGAAGGGTACGGGGAGCTGTTTTTT.

This chain joins TRBV30 and TRBJ1-2; 10 bases agree with TRBD1. V shed 1 base and J 5 bases; nucleotides not matched to a gene: 4. CDR1 GTSNPN and CDR2 SVGIG come from the germline V gene (reference sequence). CDR3 length: 14 amino acids. The CDR3 spells CAWSGDRGRYGYTF. The DNA for the CDR3 is TGTGCCTGGAGTGGGGACAGGGGTAGATATGGCTACACCTTC.

The CDR3 loop reads CASSAVGEQYF. DNA of the CDR3: TGCGCCAGCAGCGCGGTAGGTGAGCAGTACTTC. The rearrangement uses TRBV5-1 and TRBJ2-7, with unresolved D. Germline CDR1 SGHRS, CDR2 YFSETQ. CDR3 length: 11 residues. V lost 4 bases and J lost 7, with 9 bases in between.

V usage is TRBV4-1 and J usage is TRBJ2-1, with 10 bases that match TRBD1. Germline V CDR1 and CDR2: MGHRA, YSYEKL. J was trimmed by 5 bases and V by 4 bases; bases with no gene match: 5. CDR3 length: 15 residues. CDR3 sequence (DNA): TGCGCCAGCAGCCCGACAGGGGGCCAGGACAATGAGCAGTTCTTC. This gives the protein CASSPTGGQDNEQFF.

Only one count was recorded for this clone. V is TRBV6-6 and J is TRBJ2-7, with TRBD1 as a possible D gene (6 bases). Trimming shortened V by 5 bases and J by 9 bases, and 14 bases separated the two germline ends. The CDR3 length is 12 residues. Germline values: CDR1 MNHNY, CDR2 SVGAGI (reference sequence). The CDR3 coding sequence is TGTGCCAGCAGTCTTAGACAGGAGTGGCAGTACTTC. This encodes CASSLRQEWQYF.

This chain uses TRBV7-6 with TRBJ2-5; D is tentatively TRBD1 or TRBD2 (7 bases each). Trimming cost V 5 bases and J 5 bases, with 15 bases left between them. This CDR3 region has 14 residues. Germline V CDR1 and CDR2: SGHVS, FNYEAQ. The CDR3 loop reads CASSPTGRVETQYF. DNA for the CDR3: TGTGCCAGCAGCCCGACAGGGAGGGTGGAGACCCAGTACTTC.

This rearrangement joins TRBV5-1 to TRBJ2-3; D unresolved. CDR3 length: 14 residues. From germline, CDR1 is SGHRS and CDR2 YFSETQ. V was trimmed by 2 bases and J by 2 bases, leaving 9 bases between them. CDR3 sequence (DNA): TGCGCCAGCAGCTTCAAGGTGAACACAGATACGCAGTATTTT. Translated, it gives CASSFKVNTDTQYF.

CDR3 residues: CSVVWERAGNTIYF. The CDR3 DNA is TGCAGCGTTGTTTGGGAGAGGGCCGGAAACACCATATATTTT. The chain is built from TRBV29-1 and TRBJ1-3; D gene uncertain. This CDR3 region has 14 residues. The germline CDR1 and CDR2 sequences are SQVTM and ANQGSEA. Trimming cost V 4 bases and J 4 bases, with 14 bases left between them. Complete variable domain (other parts from reference TRBV29-1 and TRBJ1-3): SAVISQKPSRDICQRGTSLTIQCQVDSQVTMMFWYRQQPGQSLTLIATANQGSEATYESGFVIDKFPISRPNLTFSTLTVSNMSPEDSSIYLCSVVWERAGNTIYFGEGSWLTVV.

The chain couples TRBV2 to TRBJ2-1; D possibly corresponds to TRBD2 (6 bases). The CDR3 is 14 amino acids. The germline CDR1 and CDR2 sequences are SNHLY and FYNNEI. Deletions cut 7 bases from V and 8 bases from J, with 18 bases between. The CDR3, as DNA: TGTGCCAGCAAGAGAGCTTGGAGGGCGGATGAGCAGTTCTTC. Protein sequence: CASKRAWRADEQFF.

A single count supports this clone. The chain uses TRBV11-2 and TRBJ1-6; no clear D. This CDR3 contains 12 residues. With 6 bases removed from V and 14 bases from J, the gap between germline ends came to 14 bases. Germline loops: CDR1 SGHAT, CDR2 FQNNGV. DNA of the CDR3: TGTGCCAGCAGAGGTAGGGCCCCCGCCCTCCACTTT. It translates to CASRGRAPALHF.

V usage is TRBV14 and J usage is TRBJ1-3, with D tentatively TRBD1 (5 bases). Trimming shortened V by 9 bases and J by 0 bases, and 12 bases separated the two germline ends. Germline values: CDR1 SGHDN, CDR2 FVKESK. The CDR3 totals 14 residues. The CDR3 DNA follows: TGTGCCAGTCGGGACGGACTCTCTGGAAACACCATATATTTT. Its protein is CASRDGLSGNTIYF. The complete variable domain, with remaining parts taken from reference TRBV14 and TRBJ1-3, reads EAGVTQFPSHSVIEKGQTVTLRCDPISGHDNLYWYRRVMGKEIKFLLHFVKESKQDESGMPNNRFLAERTGGTYSTLKVQPAELEDSGVYFCASRDGLSGNTIYFGEGSWLTVV.

This clone appeared a single time. The J gene is TRBJ2-6, the V gene TRBV7-6; D gene uncertain. The germline V gene has CDR1 SGHVS and CDR2 FNYEAQ. Trimming pared 2 bases from V and 4 bases from J, leaving 3 bases between. This CDR3 comprises 13 residues. CDR3: CASSLPGANVLTF. The CDR3 DNA follows: TGTGCCAGCAGCTTACCCGGGGCCAACGTCCTGACTTTC.

The rearrangement joins TRBV28 to TRBJ1-5; possible D gene TRBD1, 5 bases. Germline loops: CDR1 MDHEN, CDR2 SYDVKM. V was cut by 6 bases and J by 3 bases, with 24 bases left in between. The CDR3 extends over 18 amino acids. Here the CDR3 reads CASRSLLWTKGNNQPQHF. The CDR3 DNA reads as TGTGCCAGCAGGTCCCTCTTGTGGACAAAAGGAAACAATCAGCCCCAGCATTTT.

This clone has only one observation. The sample contains more than one DNA sequence encoding this CDR3. V and J are TRBV6-5 and TRBJ2-3; TRBD2 agrees at 12 bases. V was clipped by 4 bases and J by 5 bases; unmatched bases: 1. The CDR3 length is 14 residues. From germline, CDR1 is MNHEY and CDR2 SVGAGI. Written as DNA, the CDR3 is TGTGCCAGCAGTTTGGGACTAGCGGGAGATACGCAGTATTTT. Its protein product is CASSLGLAGDTQYF.

The V and J genes are TRBV6-1 and TRBJ2-5; the D is unclear. V lost 6 bases and J 2 bases, leaving 10 bases between the germline ends. The germline CDR1 and CDR2 sequences are MNHNS and SASEGT. The CDR3 covers 13 residues. CDR3 sequence (DNA): TGTGCCAGCAGCTTTAATCTTCAAGAGACCCAGTACTTC. Its protein is CASSFNLQETQYF.

This chain connects TRBV7-2 to TRBJ1-3, with TRBD1 matching 7 bases. Germline CDR1 reads SGHTA; CDR2 reads FQGNSA. The CDR3 runs 16 residues. V dropped 5 bases and J dropped 0; count of bases not matched to a gene: 7. The CDR3 spells CASSRGQPSSGNTIYF. In DNA form, the CDR3 reads TGTGCCAGCAGCCGGGGACAGCCGAGCTCTGGAAACACCATATATTTT.

This clone occurred a few times. J is TRBJ2-7 and V is TRBV27; 8 nucleotides line up with TRBD2. CDR3 length: 13 amino acids. J was trimmed by 5 bases and V by 10 bases; bases with no gene match: 10. The germline gives CDR1 MNHEY, CDR2 SMNVEV (reference sequence). CDR3 coding DNA: TGTGCCAAAACGGGAGCGGGGGACGACGAGCAGTACTTC. Translation gives CAKTGAGDDEQYF.

The CDR3 sequence is CASSFSYEQYF. CDR3 in DNA: TGTGCCAGCAGTTTTTCCTACGAGCAGTACTTC. The chain couples TRBV6-6 to TRBJ2-7; D is undetermined. The germline V gene has CDR1 MNHNY and CDR2 SVGAGI (reference sequence). Trimming took off 4 bases at V and 1 base at J, with 2 bases between the two ends. This CDR3 region has 11 residues.